A single sample gave rise to the 7 T cell receptor beta chains below, sequenced in a study of human T cells and chemical hapten exposure. Noted time point: patch test 2, 6 weeks after DPC sensitization. The treatment here: therapeutic diphenylcyclopropenone sensitization with weekly scalp DPC. A single record per CDR3 protein comes from TCRdb applying MiXCR to the RACE reads. The data contain more than 90,000 distinct CDR3 sequences, about an eighth of them seen just once; the ten biggest clones take up 3.2%. The sample was whole blood, taken in connection with sensitization to the hapten diphenylcyclopropenone (DPC). These receptors were collected from a woman in her thirties or forties with alopecia areata. Some clones in this sample may be carry-over from other donors' samples.

This clonotype was counted only a few times. V usage is TRBV20-1 and J usage is TRBJ1-4; D is perhaps TRBD1 (6 bases). The V end was cut by 6 bases, the J end by 8 bases, with 13 bases between. Germline V gene data show CDR1 as DFQATT and CDR2 as SNEGSKA (reference sequence). This CDR3 region has 12 residues. The CDR3 DNA is TGCAGTGCAGCTCAGGGGAAGGAAAAACTGTTTTTT. It translates to CSAAQGKEKLFF.

The table lists this clonotype with a few counts. V gene TRBV7-9 combines with J gene TRBJ2-5; D is unresolved. This CDR3 spans 11 amino acids. Germline V gene lookup returns CDR1 SEHNR and CDR2 FQNEAQ (reference sequence). Trimming removed 5 bases from V and 1 base from J, with 2 bases in between. CDR3 amino acids: CASSVQETQYF. DNA of the CDR3: TGTGCCAGCAGCGTCCAAGAGACCCAGTACTTC.

This chain connects TRBV6-2 or TRBV6-3 to TRBJ2-7; D possibly matches TRBD1 or TRBD2 (5 bases each). The CDR3 extends over 15 amino acids. Germline V gene sequence: CDR1 MNHEY, CDR2 SVGEGT. V dropped 2 bases and J dropped 6 bases, with 17 bases sitting between them. DNA for the CDR3: TGTGCCAGCAGTTACCACCGGGACGACGCTTCCGAGCAGTACTTC. Amino acid sequence: CASSYHRDDASEQYF.

The table lists this clonotype with many counts. The chain links TRBV7-2 to TRBJ1-1; 7 bases line up with TRBD1. CDR3 length equals 17 residues. The germline V gene encodes CDR1 SGHTA and CDR2 FQGNSA. V trimming: 1 base; J trimming: 8 bases; junction bases outside the gene matches: 16. The CDR3 loop reads CASSLVLRRGGRWEAFF. CDR3 nucleotide sequence: TGTGCCAGCAGCTTAGTTCTAAGACGAGGGGGCAGGTGGGAAGCTTTCTTT.

The chain has TRBV27 and TRBJ2-7, with TRBD1 matching 7 bases. V dropped 6 bases and J dropped 4; count of bases not matched to a gene: 9. The CDR3 sequence is 14 residues long. CDR1 is MNHEY and CDR2 is SMNVEV in the germline V gene (reference sequence). This chain's CDR3 is CASRPGQPAYEQYF. Written as DNA, the CDR3 is TGTGCCAGCAGACCGGGACAGCCAGCTTACGAGCAGTACTTC.

A few counts support this clonotype. The V and J genes are TRBV11-3 and TRBJ2-7; weak D call: TRBD1 (6 bases). The CDR3 covers 15 residues. Germline V lookup: CDR1 SGHNT, CDR2 YENEEA. Deletions cut 3 bases from V and 3 bases from J, with 15 bases between. CDR3 sequence reads: CASSLLSGDNYEQYF. The CDR3, as DNA: TGTGCCAGCAGCTTGTTGTCAGGGGACAACTACGAGCAGTACTTC.

This clonotype occurred a few times. V usage is TRBV7-2 and J usage is TRBJ2-1; D perhaps matches TRBD2 (6 bases). V gave up 5 bases and J gave up 8 bases, with 16 bases separating them. Germline assignment: CDR1 SGHTA and CDR2 FQGNSA. The CDR3 extends over 14 amino acids. The CDR3 spells CASSRRGRGDEQFF. The CDR3 nucleotides read TGTGCCAGCAGCAGGCGAGGGCGGGGCGATGAGCAGTTCTTC.